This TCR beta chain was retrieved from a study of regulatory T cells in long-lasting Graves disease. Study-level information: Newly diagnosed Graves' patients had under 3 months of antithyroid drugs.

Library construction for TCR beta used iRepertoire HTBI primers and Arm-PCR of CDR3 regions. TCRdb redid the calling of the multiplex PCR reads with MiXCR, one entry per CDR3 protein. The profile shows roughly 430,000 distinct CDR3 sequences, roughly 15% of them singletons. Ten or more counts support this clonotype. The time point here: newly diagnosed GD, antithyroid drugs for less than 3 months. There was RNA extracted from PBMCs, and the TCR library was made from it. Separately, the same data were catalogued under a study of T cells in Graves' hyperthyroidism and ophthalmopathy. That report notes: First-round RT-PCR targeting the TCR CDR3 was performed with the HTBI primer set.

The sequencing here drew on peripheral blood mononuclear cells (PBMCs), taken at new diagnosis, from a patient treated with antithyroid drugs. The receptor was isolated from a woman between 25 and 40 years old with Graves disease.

Here the CDR3 DNA reads TGTGCCAGCAGCTTAGGCCTAAGTTCCTACAATGAGCAGTTCTTC. Translating it yields CASSLGLSSYNEQFF. The chain has TRBV7-3 and TRBJ2-1; D not resolved. CDR1 is SGHTA and CDR2 is FQGTGA in the germline V gene. Between the trimmed V and J ends, which lost 2 bases and 1 base, there was a span of 9 bases. This CDR3 has 15 residues.